This T cell receptor beta chain was observed in a study of blood T cell repertoires in COVID-19. This clone occurred once. V dropped 5 bases and J dropped 2 bases, with 10 bases sitting between them. This CDR3 is 13 amino acids long. CDR1 is SNHLY and CDR2 is FYNNEI in the germline V gene. The table came from immunoSEQ multiplex PCR; TCRdb's copy has only in-frame clones and leaves some out. The table includes some 120,000 clones, more than 65% detected once. The specimen sequenced was peripheral blood. V usage is TRBV2 and J usage is TRBJ2-7; perhaps TRBD1 as D (6 bases). The TCR originated in a woman aged 70-85 years with acute or convalescent COVID-19. The CDR3 bases are TGTGCCAGCAGTACTGGACAGCCCTACGAGCAGTACTTC. This gives the protein CASSTGQPYEQYF.